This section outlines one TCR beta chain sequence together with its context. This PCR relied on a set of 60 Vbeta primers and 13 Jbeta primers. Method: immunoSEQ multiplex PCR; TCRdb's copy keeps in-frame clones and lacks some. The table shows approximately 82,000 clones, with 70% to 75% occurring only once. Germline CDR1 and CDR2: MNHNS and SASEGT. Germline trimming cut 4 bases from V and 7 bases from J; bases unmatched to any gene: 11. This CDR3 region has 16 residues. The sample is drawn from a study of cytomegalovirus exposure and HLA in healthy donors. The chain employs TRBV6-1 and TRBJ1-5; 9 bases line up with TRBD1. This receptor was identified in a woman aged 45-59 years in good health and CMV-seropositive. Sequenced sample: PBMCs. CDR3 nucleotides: TGTGCCAGCAGTGCCACAGGGGGCTCCCGGGAACAGCCCCAGCATTTT. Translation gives CASSATGGSREQPQHF.